The 22 T cell receptor beta chains below were found in one sample sequenced in a study of vaccination and CD4 T cells after COVID-19. The antigens for these receptors are not known. Cultured CD4+ T-cell DNA underwent Oncomine TCR Beta short-read sequencing. From the PCR reads, TCRdb called clonotypes with MiXCR, one entry per CDR3 protein. The table has 14,000 to 15,000 distinct CDR3 sequences, 48% seen once. The treatment here: 10-day PBMC culture with coronavirus spike peptide pools or control peptides (ViraFEST assay). The material sequenced was CD4+ T cells from blood, cultured in vitro. These receptors all stem from a human donor who had recovered from COVID-19.

The rearrangement links TRBV6-1 to TRBJ1-5, with a tentative D call TRBD1 (5 bases). The CDR3 extends over 14 amino acids. Trimming removed 6 bases at V and 5 bases at J, with 14 bases between. From germline, CDR1 is MNHNS and CDR2 SASEGT. CDR3 amino acids: CASRGGTGDQPQHF. In nucleotides, the CDR3 is TGTGCCAGCAGGGGCGGGACTGGGGATCAGCCCCAGCATTTT.

This chain joins TRBV6-2 or TRBV6-3 and TRBJ1-2; the match to TRBD1 covers 10 bases. The V and J ends lost 6 bases and 4 bases, in that order; junction bases with no gene match: 5. CDR1 and CDR2 from the germline V gene are MNHEY and SVGEGT. The CDR3 is 14 residues long. CDR3 DNA: TGTGCCAGCAGGGGGACAGGGGACCCCTATGGCTACACCTTC. Translated, it gives CASRGTGDPYGYTF.

This clonotype was detected only a few times. V is TRBV6-1 and J is TRBJ2-2, with 9 bases aligning to TRBD1. The CDR3 loop spans 14 amino acids. From germline, CDR1 is MNHNS and CDR2 SASEGT. Trimming removed 6 bases from V and 2 bases from J; junction bases left unmatched: 1. The CDR3 DNA sequence: TGTGCCAGCAGGGACAGGGGTAACACCGGGGAGCTGTTTTTT. Its protein product is CASRDRGNTGELFF.

This clonotype was observed a handful of times. Written as DNA, the CDR3 is TGCAGTGCTAGTCAGGAGGTGGAAACTGAAGCTTTCTTT. Protein product: CSASQEVETEAFF. The chain combines TRBV20-1 with TRBJ1-1; D not certain. The CDR3 loop spans 13 amino acids. Germline values: CDR1 DFQATT, CDR2 SNEGSKA (reference sequence). Trimming cost V 3 bases and J 5 bases, with 13 bases left between them.

V usage is TRBV5-5 and J usage is TRBJ1-3, with D hard to call. V was cut by 5 bases and J by 4 bases, with 28 bases left in between. Per germline, CDR1 SGHKS and CDR2 YYEKEE (reference sequence). The CDR3 spans 19 residues. CDR3 coding DNA: TGTGCCAGCAGGGCGCGGGAGGACCGAGGGAATACGGCGGGAAACACCATATATTTT. This codes for CASRAREDRGNTAGNTIYF.

The CDR3 loop is CASSETGADGDTQYF. In DNA form, the CDR3 reads TGTGCCAGCAGTGAGACGGGGGCGGATGGGGATACGCAGTATTTT. The chain couples TRBV2 to TRBJ2-3, with D tentatively TRBD1 or TRBD2 (6 bases each). The germline gives CDR1 SNHLY, CDR2 FYNNEI. The CDR3 covers 15 residues. V lost 3 bases to trimming and J lost 6 bases, with 16 bases between them.

This chain links TRBV12-3 or TRBV12-4 with TRBJ2-5; no definite D call. The CDR3 consists of 13 residues. V gave up 3 bases and J gave up 2 bases, with 7 bases separating them. CDR3 in amino acids: CASSFYGQETQYF. The DNA for the CDR3 is TGTGCCAGCAGTTTTTACGGGCAAGAGACCCAGTACTTC.

The V gene is TRBV12-2, the J gene TRBJ1-2; whether TRBD1, the table's D call, matches the DNA was not checked. TRBV12-2 is reported as a pseudogene. The CDR3 is made up of 13 amino acids. The CDR3 bases are TGTGCAAGTCGCTCACCGACAGGGATAGGCTACACCTTC. Its protein product is CASRSPTGIGYTF.

The genes are TRBV11-3 and TRBJ2-3; 7 bases match TRBD2. The CDR3 covers 12 residues. Trimming cost V 5 bases and J 14 bases; bases outside gene matches: 10. CDR1 and CDR2 from the germline V gene are SGHNT and YENEEA. CDR3 nucleotides: TGTGCCAGCAGCCGATCGAGGGGACTACTGTATTTT. Amino acids: CASSRSRGLLYF.

This clonotype was seen a few times. The chain has TRBV12-3 or TRBV12-4 and TRBJ1-5; perhaps TRBD1 as D (6 bases). The CDR3 totals 16 residues. The ends were cut back, 6 bases at V and 6 bases at J, with 21 bases in the middle. CDR3 bases: TGTGCCAGCAGCAGAAGGGGGAGGGGACAATTTCAGCCCCAGCATTTT. As protein: CASSRRGRGQFQPQHF.

This chain uses TRBV20-1 with TRBJ2-5; no clear D. Germline-derived CDR1 and CDR2 are DFQATT and SNEGSKA (reference sequence). The CDR3 runs to 12 residues. With 6 bases removed from V and 5 bases from J, the gap between germline ends came to 13 bases. The DNA of the CDR3 is TGCAGTGCCACCCTAGGTCCGGAGACCCAGTACTTC. It yields the protein CSATLGPETQYF.

The V call is TRBV5-1, the J call TRBJ2-5; 12 nucleotides match TRBD2. J was trimmed by 5 bases and V by 3 bases; bases with no gene match: 11. The CDR3 length is 17 residues. Germline CDR1 SGHRS, CDR2 YFSETQ. CDR3: CASSYTLLAGGTETQYF. The CDR3 coding sequence is TGCGCCAGCAGCTACACCCTACTAGCGGGGGGTACGGAGACCCAGTACTTC.

The V gene is TRBV7-9, the J gene TRBJ2-3; no firm D call. This CDR3 has 15 amino acids. Germline lookup yields CDR1 SEHNR and CDR2 FQNEAQ (reference sequence). V was clipped by 5 bases and J by 0 bases, with 12 bases between them. Here the CDR3 reads CASSLFASSTDTQYF. The CDR3 DNA reads as TGTGCCAGCAGCCTCTTCGCCAGTAGCACAGATACGCAGTATTTT.

This clonotype was recorded a few times. The chain recombines TRBV20-1 with TRBJ1-1; TRBD1 agrees at 11 bases. The V and J ends lost 1 base and 3 bases, in that order; junction bases with no gene match: 1. Germline CDR1 DFQATT, CDR2 SNEGSKA (reference sequence). This CDR3 spans 14 amino acids. The CDR3 coding sequence is TGCAGTGCTAGAGCGGACAGGGGGCACACTGAAGCTTTCTTT. It translates to CSARADRGHTEAFF.

V is TRBV7-2 and J is TRBJ1-2, with TRBD1 matching 12 bases. Germline V gene lookup returns CDR1 SGHTA and CDR2 FQGNSA. Unmatched junction bases numbered 6, after V lost 0 bases and J lost 7 bases. There are 16 residues in the CDR3. The CDR3 spells CASSLAPGQGALGYTF. The CDR3 DNA sequence: TGTGCCAGCAGCTTAGCGCCGGGACAGGGGGCGCTTGGCTACACCTTC. The full variable domain, with the rest looked up from reference TRBV7-2 and TRBJ1-2, is GAGVSQSPSNKVTEKGKDVELRCDPISGHTALYWYRQSLGQGLEFLIYFQGNSAPDKSGLPSDRFSAERTGGSVSTLTIQRTQQEDSAVYLCASSLAPGQGALGYTFGSGTRLTVV.

The chain joins TRBV12-5 to TRBJ2-1; 11 bases are shared with TRBD1. Per germline, CDR1 LGHNT and CDR2 FRNRAP. The V gene end was trimmed by 6 bases and the J gene end by 5 bases; junction bases not matched to a gene: 6. The CDR3 totals 15 residues. CDR3 amino acids: CASGGGQGANNEQFF. Written as DNA, the CDR3 is TGTGCTAGTGGGGGAGGACAGGGGGCGAACAATGAGCAGTTCTTC.

This rearrangement joins TRBV20-1 to TRBJ2-3; 8 nucleotides line up with TRBD2. CDR1 is DFQATT and CDR2 is SNEGSKA in the germline V gene (reference sequence). V lost 4 bases and J lost 6; bases outside the gene matches: 6. The CDR3 loop spans 13 amino acids. The DNA of the CDR3 is TGCAGTGCTAATCGGGGGGGCTGGGATACGCAGTATTTT. Protein: CSANRGGWDTQYF.

The V call is TRBV20-1, the J call TRBJ2-5; no clear D. The CDR3 runs 14 residues. Germline V gene sequence: CDR1 DFQATT, CDR2 SNEGSKA (reference sequence). The germline V and J ends were trimmed by 5 bases and 4 bases, with 17 bases remaining between them. The CDR3: CSAGLLRIGETQYF. CDR3 DNA sequence: TGCAGTGCTGGCCTGTTGAGGATAGGAGAGACCCAGTACTTC.

This clonotype is categorized as medium-sized. The chain has TRBV24-1 and TRBJ1-5; D is possibly TRBD1 (6 bases). Per germline, CDR1 KGHDR and CDR2 SFDVKD. The CDR3 sequence is 15 residues long. With 2 bases removed from V and 2 bases from J, the gap between germline ends came to 9 bases. For the CDR3, the DNA is TGTGCCACCAGTGATTGGAACAGGGGCAATCAGCCCCAGCATTTT. It encodes CATSDWNRGNQPQHF.

The chain carries TRBV11-3 and TRBJ2-3, with TRBD2 matching over 8 bases. Germline V gives CDR1 SGHNT, CDR2 YENEEA. V lost 1 base and J lost 0; bases outside the gene matches: 12. The CDR3 has 19 residues. The CDR3 loop reads CASSLGAPGLALSTDTQYF. Here the CDR3 DNA reads TGTGCCAGCAGCTTAGGTGCCCCTGGACTAGCACTCAGCACAGATACGCAGTATTTT.

This clonotype has more than one count but fewer than ten. The chain couples TRBV7-2 to TRBJ1-2; 12 bases line up with TRBD1. The CDR3 consists of 18 residues. V lost 5 bases, J lost 4 bases, and 14 bases stayed unmatched. Germline CDR1 reads SGHTA; CDR2 reads FQGNSA. CDR3 residues: CASSRSGTGGPGRYGYTF. Here the CDR3 DNA reads TGTGCCAGCAGCCGATCGGGGACAGGGGGCCCCGGGCGCTATGGCTACACCTTC.

V is TRBV20-1 and J is TRBJ2-5; 10 bases are shared with TRBD2. CDR1 DFQATT and CDR2 SNEGSKA come from the germline V gene (reference sequence). V lost 0 bases to trimming and J lost 5 bases; unmatched junction nucleotides: 6. There are 15 residues in the CDR3. The CDR3 sequence is CSARDLQRGGETQYF. CDR3 DNA sequence: TGCAGTGCTAGAGATCTTCAGCGGGGGGGGGAGACCCAGTACTTC.